This T cell receptor (beta chain) was captured in a study of cytomegalovirus exposure and HLA in healthy donors. The CDR3 is made up of 13 amino acids. Germline assignment: CDR1 SGHRS and CDR2 YFSETQ. V gave up 7 bases and J gave up 7 bases; unmatched junction bases: 5. Amplification used 60 Vbeta primers and 13 Jbeta primers. Assay: immunoSEQ multiplex PCR; the TCRdb copy retains only in-frame clones and omits some. The table records 100,000 to 150,000 clones, approximately 79% of them present only once. Although they were nominally healthy when sampled, donors likely had unrecorded immune exposures.

The sequencing sample was made of PBMCs. The clonotype was recovered from a man aged 45 to 65 in good health and CMV-seropositive. The gene calls are TRBV5-1 and TRBJ2-1; 10 bases fit TRBD1. The chain's CDR3 is CASGRQGANEQFF. The CDR3 bases are TGCGCCAGCGGACGACAGGGGGCGAATGAGCAGTTCTTC. The variable domain in full, with the rest retrieved from reference TRBV5-1 and TRBJ2-1, is KAGVTQTPRYLIKTRGQQVTLSCSPISGHRSVSWYQQTPGQGLQFLFEYFSETQRNKGNFPGRFSGRQFSNSRSEMNVSTLELGDSALYLCASGRQGANEQFFGPGTRLTVL.